Listed below are T cell receptor beta chains from one sample, sequenced in a study of T cell clones after liver transplantation. Sequencing used immunoSEQ multiplex PCR; TCRdb keeps in-frame clones, though not all of them. This table holds just over 60,000 clones, about 64% found once. This specimen consisted of CD4+ T cells from blood, obtained before liver transplant. The receptors derive from a human donor who received a liver transplant. Both conserved end residues are trimmed from each CDR3. Size tells how often a clone was seen (once, few, many) or the class of an expanded clone, and some rows leave it out.

CDR3aa,v_gene,abundance
ASSLGRNYGYT,TRBV7-2,NA
SGSGTGGSGTEAF,TRBV29-1,NA
ASRSGTLSYEQY,TRBV6-1,NA
ASSSWDRQETQY,TRBV6-5,NA
ASSSGTDHSGNTIY,TRBV28,few
ASSLHREGQPQH,TRBV27,NA
ASSQEVSGQGNTGELF,TRBV14,NA
ASSLSRGGGETQY,TRBV7-2,NA
ATWGGRGNEKLF,TRBV28,NA
ASSLILAGAPNEQF,TRBV5-1,NA
ASSSSSGGAIKTQY,TRBV7-9,NA
ASSVGSDYSNQPQH,TRBV9,NA
ASSRGQFNEQY,TRBV28,NA
ASSDPSGGSYEQF,TRBV2,NA
ASNWGGEGNQPQH,TRBV19,NA
ASSGRQINQPQH,TRBV5-8,NA
ASSPGANPVYGYT,TRBV18,many